The 18 T cell receptor beta chains below come from one sample, sequenced in a study of CD8 T cells in Susac syndrome. Random hexamers were used to reverse transcribe the RNA input (about 0.5 to 1 ug). TCRdb processed the immunoSEQ multiplex PCR reads anew with MiXCR; each CDR3 protein has one entry. Of under 200,000 distinct CDR3 sequences in the sample, 90% to 95% are singletons; the top ten hold 0.095% to 0.13%. The sequencing sample was made of CD4+ T cells from PBMCs. The receptors were gathered from a human donor with Susac syndrome.

This chain uses TRBV18 with TRBJ1-1; D is unclear. Germline V CDR1 and CDR2: KGHSH, LQKENI. This CDR3 is built from 13 residues. The V end was cut by 2 bases, the J end by 6 bases, with 10 bases between. CDR3 amino acids: CASSPGGFAEAFF. Here the CDR3 DNA reads TGTGCCAGCTCACCAGGAGGTTTTGCTGAAGCTTTCTTT.

The J gene is TRBJ2-1, the V gene TRBV10-1; D tentatively reads TRBD1 or TRBD2 (5 bases each). This CDR3 contains 13 residues. Germline assignment: CDR1 WNHNN and CDR2 SYGVQD (reference sequence). Trimming cost V 4 bases and J 5 bases, with 9 bases left between them. CDR3 protein: CASSAGANNEQFF. The CDR3 DNA is TGCGCCAGCAGTGCCGGGGCCAACAATGAGCAGTTCTTC.

The chain couples TRBV30 to TRBJ2-5; D possibly corresponds to TRBD1 (5 bases). Between the trimmed V and J ends, which lost 4 bases and 5 bases, there was a span of 14 bases. The CDR3 extends over 13 amino acids. Per germline, CDR1 GTSNPN and CDR2 SVGIG (reference sequence). The CDR3 nucleotides read TGTGCCTGGAATGTCGCAGGGCCGGAGACCCAGTACTTC. It specifies CAWNVAGPETQYF.

The rearrangement joins TRBV25-1 to TRBJ2-7; D is ambiguous. V was trimmed by 4 bases and J by 4 bases, leaving 11 bases between them. The CDR3 is 13 amino acids. Germline-derived CDR1 and CDR2 are MGHDK and SYGVNS. CDR3 region: CASSGVGFYEQYF. DNA for the CDR3: TGTGCCAGCAGTGGAGTCGGCTTTTACGAGCAGTACTTC.

The rearrangement joins TRBV20-1 to TRBJ2-5, with a possible D match to TRBD1 (5 bases). CDR3 length equals 14 residues. The germline V gene encodes CDR1 DFQATT and CDR2 SNEGSKA (reference sequence). Trimming took 0 bases from V and 2 from J, leaving 10 bases between them. The CDR3 spells CSAREDTAQETQYF. CDR3 coding DNA: TGCAGTGCTAGAGAGGACACTGCACAAGAGACCCAGTACTTC.

The chain uses TRBV20-1 and TRBJ2-1, with a weak D call TRBD1 (5 bases). The CDR3 consists of 13 residues. V lost 5 bases and J lost 4, with 12 bases in between. The germline V gene has CDR1 DFQATT and CDR2 SNEGSKA (reference sequence). CDR3 region: CSADSYGYNEQFF. CDR3 DNA: TGCAGTGCTGACAGTTACGGGTACAATGAGCAGTTCTTC.

V and J are TRBV29-1 and TRBJ2-5; D is undetermined. In germline, CDR1 is SQVTM, CDR2 ANQGSEA. The length of the CDR3 is 12 residues. Between the trimmed V and J ends, which lost 4 bases and 1 base, there was a span of 7 bases. CDR3 DNA sequence: TGCAGCGTTGTCGATTCCCAAGAGACCCAGTACTTC. It translates to CSVVDSQETQYF.

The J gene is TRBJ1-5, the V gene TRBV12-3 or TRBV12-4; possibly TRBD1 for D (5 bases). The length of the CDR3 is 13 residues. V shed 5 bases and J shed 0 bases, with 5 bases lying between them. Written as DNA, the CDR3 is TGTGCCAGCAGTGGGACTAGCAATCAGCCCCAGCATTTT. This encodes CASSGTSNQPQHF.

The chain recombines TRBV7-2 with TRBJ1-2, with TRBD1 matching over 8 bases. The V gene end was trimmed by 0 bases and the J gene end by 2 bases; junction bases not matched to a gene: 2. The CDR3 sequence is 15 residues long. Germline V gene sequence: CDR1 SGHTA, CDR2 FQGNSA. The CDR3 sequence is CASSLARTGNYGYTF. The CDR3 DNA is TGTGCCAGCAGCTTAGCTAGGACAGGGAACTATGGCTACACCTTC.

The chain joins TRBV6-2 or TRBV6-3 to TRBJ2-2; D is undetermined. Trimming pared 10 bases from V and 5 bases from J, leaving 23 bases between. Germline values: CDR1 MNHEY, CDR2 SVGEGT. The CDR3 has 16 residues. The CDR3 region has the DNA TGTGCCACCAGCAGCCCCGGCCAGGCGATTACCGGGGAGCTGTTTTTT. This gives the protein CATSSPGQAITGELFF.

The V call is TRBV4-1, the J call TRBJ2-3; a possible D gene is TRBD2 (5 bases). Germline lookup yields CDR1 MGHRA and CDR2 YSYEKL. The ends were cut back, 1 base at V and 2 bases at J, with 10 bases in the middle. This CDR3 has 15 residues. DNA for the CDR3: TGCGCCAGCAGCCAAGGATTGACTAACACAGATACGCAGTATTTT. Amino acids: CASSQGLTNTDTQYF.

This clonotype appeared once. This CDR3 is missing its conserved last phenylalanine or tryptophan, likely due to a read error. The rearrangement uses TRBV30 and TRBJ1-6; tentatively, D is TRBD1 (5 bases). Trimming left V 3 bases short and J 7 bases short, with 13 bases between. CDR1 GTSNPN and CDR2 SVGIG come from the germline V gene (reference sequence). The length of the CDR3 is 14 residues. The CDR3 spells CAWRETGANSPLHL. The CDR3 region has the DNA TGTGCCTGGAGGGAAACAGGAGCCAATTCACCCCTCCACCTT.

This clonotype was seen only once. This chain links TRBV5-4 with TRBJ2-2; possibly TRBD1 for D (6 bases). CDR1 and CDR2 from the germline V gene are SGHNT and YYREEE (reference sequence). V was trimmed by 8 bases and J by 2 bases, leaving 13 bases between them. This CDR3 comprises 14 residues. This chain's CDR3 is CASKDSPNTGELFF. The CDR3 nucleotides read TGTGCCAGTAAGGACAGCCCTAACACCGGGGAGCTGTTTTTT.

This clonotype was recorded a few times. The CDR3 loop is CASSSGQGIYEQYF. In nucleotides, the CDR3 is TGTGCCAGTAGTAGCGGACAGGGGATCTACGAGCAGTACTTC. This chain links TRBV5-4 with TRBJ2-7; TRBD1 aligns across 9 bases. CDR1 SGHNT and CDR2 YYREEE come from the germline V gene (reference sequence). With V trimmed by 8 bases and J by 3 bases, 9 bases remained unmatched. The CDR3 extends over 14 amino acids.

V usage is TRBV7-2 and J usage is TRBJ2-2, with unresolved D. The germline V gene has CDR1 SGHTA and CDR2 FQGNSA. The CDR3 runs to 14 residues. V lost 1 base and J lost 1, with 4 bases in between. The CDR3 reads CASSLVQNTGELFF. The CDR3 DNA follows: TGTGCCAGCAGCTTAGTTCAGAACACCGGGGAGCTGTTTTTT.

The chain is built from TRBV28 and TRBJ2-1; D gene ambiguous. CDR3 length equals 10 residues. Germline-derived CDR1 and CDR2 are MDHEN and SYDVKM. V lost 5 bases and J lost 8, with 4 bases in between. CDR3 in amino acids: CASSLYEQFF. In DNA, the CDR3 is TGTGCCAGCAGTCTTTATGAGCAGTTCTTC.

J is TRBJ2-3 and V is TRBV9; D is ambiguous. V was clipped by 1 base and J by 1 base, with 7 bases between them. CDR1 and CDR2 from the germline V gene are SGDLS and YYNGEE. The CDR3 is made up of 14 amino acids. DNA for the CDR3: TGTGCCAGCAGCGTATCCCCGGGCACAGATACGCAGTATTTT. This translates into CASSVSPGTDTQYF.

V gene TRBV6-5 combines with J gene TRBJ1-2, with TRBD1 identical over 7 bases. Germline CDR1 reads MNHEY; CDR2 reads SVGAGI. The CDR3 is 13 amino acids. With V trimmed by 2 bases and J by 8 bases, 5 bases remained unmatched. This CDR3 reads CASSYPGQRGYTF. DNA for the CDR3: TGTGCCAGCAGTTACCCGGGACAGAGGGGCTACACCTTC.